Included here is one TCR beta chain sequence, with context. Original analysis: Amplified reference gene primers provided the basis for estimating nucleated cell counts. Measured with immunoSEQ multiplex PCR; TCRdb has only the in-frame clones, and not every one. V and J calls and clone size follow that table, whereas D and trimming were derived from the DNA. The table records about 100,000 clones, approximately 90% of them present only once. Deletions cut 0 bases from V and 9 bases from J, with 11 bases between. Germline CDR1 reads MNHNS; CDR2 reads SASEGT. CDR3 length: 14 residues. The data stem from a study of blood T cell repertoires in COVID-19. Looking at the study overall: Collection of acute and convalescent COVID-19 samples took place in the United States, Italy and Spain. Sources were T cells, B-cell-depleted T cells, or PBMCs; the material itself was cDNA or gDNA.

Sample: peripheral blood. This sequence originates from a man in his 60s with acute or convalescent COVID-19. V and J are TRBV6-1 and TRBJ2-2, with TRBD2 as a possible D gene (5 bases). The CDR3 nucleotides read TGTGCCAGCAGTGAAGCGGGAGTAACAAGGGAGCTGTTTTTT. Protein product: CASSEAGVTRELFF.